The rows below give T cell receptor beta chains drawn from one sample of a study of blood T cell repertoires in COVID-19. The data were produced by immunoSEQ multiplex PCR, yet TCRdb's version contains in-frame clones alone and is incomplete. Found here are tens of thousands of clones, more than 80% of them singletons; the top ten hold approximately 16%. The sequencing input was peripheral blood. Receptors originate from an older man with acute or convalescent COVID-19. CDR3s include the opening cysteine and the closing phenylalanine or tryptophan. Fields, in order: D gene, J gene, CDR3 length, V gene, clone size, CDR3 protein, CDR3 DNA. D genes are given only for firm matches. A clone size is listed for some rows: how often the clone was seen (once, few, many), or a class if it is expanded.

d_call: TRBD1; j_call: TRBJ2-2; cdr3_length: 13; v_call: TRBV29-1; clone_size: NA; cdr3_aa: CSASTGGNGELFF; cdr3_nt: TGCAGCGCCTCGACAGGGGGCAACGGGGAGCTGTTTTTT
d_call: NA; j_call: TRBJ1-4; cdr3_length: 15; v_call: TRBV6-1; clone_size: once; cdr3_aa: CASSEMRATNEKLFF; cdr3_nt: TGTGCCAGCAGTGAAATGAGAGCAACTAATGAAAAACTGTTTTTT
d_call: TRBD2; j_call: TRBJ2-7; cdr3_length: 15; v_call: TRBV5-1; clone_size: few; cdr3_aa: CASRTSGGVIYEQYF; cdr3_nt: TGCGCCAGCAGAACTAGCGGGGGGGTGATCTACGAGCAGTACTTC
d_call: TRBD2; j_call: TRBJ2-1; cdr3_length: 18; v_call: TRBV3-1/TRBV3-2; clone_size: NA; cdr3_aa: CASSQLALLAGGYNEQFF; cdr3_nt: TGTGCCAGCAGCCAACTGGCTCTACTAGCGGGGGGCTACAATGAGCAGTTCTTC
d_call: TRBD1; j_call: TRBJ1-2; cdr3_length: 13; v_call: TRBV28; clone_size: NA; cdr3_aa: CAITTGARYGYTF; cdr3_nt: TGTGCCATCACGACAGGGGCTCGGTATGGCTACACCTTC
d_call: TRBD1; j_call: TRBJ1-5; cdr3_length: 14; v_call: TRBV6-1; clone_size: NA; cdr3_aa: CASSDRGLFQPQHF; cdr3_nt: TGTGCCAGCAGTGACAGGGGGCTTTTTCAGCCCCAGCATTTT
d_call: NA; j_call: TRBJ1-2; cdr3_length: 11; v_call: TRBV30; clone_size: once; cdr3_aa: CAWSVGQIYTF; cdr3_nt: TGTGCCTGGAGTGTTGGACAGATCTACACCTTC
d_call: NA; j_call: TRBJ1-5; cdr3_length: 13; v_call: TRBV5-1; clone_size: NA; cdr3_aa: CASSFTGESPQHF; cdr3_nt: TGCGCCAGCAGCTTTACAGGTGAAAGTCCCCAGCATTTT
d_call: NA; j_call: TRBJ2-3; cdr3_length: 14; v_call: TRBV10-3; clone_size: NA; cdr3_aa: CAIRGDTGTDTQYF; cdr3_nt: TGTGCCATCAGAGGGGACACGGGGACAGATACGCAGTATTTT
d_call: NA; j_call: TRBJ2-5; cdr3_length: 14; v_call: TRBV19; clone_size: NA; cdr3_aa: CASSPRRGGETQYF; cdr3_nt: TGTGCCAGTAGCCCCCGGCGGGGTGGAGAGACCCAGTACTTC
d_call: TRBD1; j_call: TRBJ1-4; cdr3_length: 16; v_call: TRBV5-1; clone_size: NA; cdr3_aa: CASSVDRQGFNEKLFF; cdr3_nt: TGCGCCAGCAGCGTGGACCGACAGGGTTTTAATGAAAAACTGTTTTTT
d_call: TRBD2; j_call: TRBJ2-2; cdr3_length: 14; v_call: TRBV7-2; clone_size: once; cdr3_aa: CASSPGGRTGELFF; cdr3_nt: TGTGCCAGCAGCCCGGGGGGGCGGACCGGGGAGCTGTTTTTT
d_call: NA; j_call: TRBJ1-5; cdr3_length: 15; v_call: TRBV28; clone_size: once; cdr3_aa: CASSPPGPPNQPQHF; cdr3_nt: TGTGCCAGCAGTCCACCAGGCCCGCCAAATCAGCCCCAGCATTTT
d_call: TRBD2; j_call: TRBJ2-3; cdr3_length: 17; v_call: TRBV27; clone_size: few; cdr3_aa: CASSPAGGAGGTDTQYF; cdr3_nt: TGTGCCAGCAGTCCGGCCGGAGGAGCGGGGGGTACAGATACGCAGTATTTT
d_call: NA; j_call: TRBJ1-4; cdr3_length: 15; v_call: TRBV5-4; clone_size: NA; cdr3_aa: CASSRYRELNEKLFF; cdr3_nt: TGTGCCAGCAGCCGTTACCGGGAACTAAATGAAAAACTGTTTTTT
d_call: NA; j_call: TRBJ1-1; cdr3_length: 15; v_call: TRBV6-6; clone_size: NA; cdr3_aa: CASSYSPQGSTEAFF; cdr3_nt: TGTGCCAGCAGTTACTCACCACAGGGTTCTACGGAAGCTTTCTTT
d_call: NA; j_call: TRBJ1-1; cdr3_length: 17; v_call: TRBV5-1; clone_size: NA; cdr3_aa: CASIPQGPRAGDTEAFF; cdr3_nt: TGCGCCAGCATCCCCCAGGGACCCAGGGCGGGGGACACTGAAGCTTTCTTT
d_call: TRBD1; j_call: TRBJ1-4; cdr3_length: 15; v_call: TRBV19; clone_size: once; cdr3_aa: CASRVTGDFNEKLFF; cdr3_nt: TGTGCCAGTAGGGTGACAGGGGACTTTAATGAAAAACTGTTTTTT
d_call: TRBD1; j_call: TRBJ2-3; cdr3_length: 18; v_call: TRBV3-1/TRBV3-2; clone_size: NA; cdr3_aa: CASSPRDRGRLSTDTQYF; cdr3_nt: TGTGCCAGCAGCCCGAGGGACAGGGGCCGCTTAAGCACAGATACGCAGTATTTT
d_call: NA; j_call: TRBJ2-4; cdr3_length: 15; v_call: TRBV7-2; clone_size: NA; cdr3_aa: CASSHARGSKNIQYF; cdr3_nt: TGTGCCAGCAGCCACGCGAGGGGGTCCAAAAACATTCAGTACTTC
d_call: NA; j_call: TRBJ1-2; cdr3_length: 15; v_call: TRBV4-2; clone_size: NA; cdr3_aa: CASSQDGGRSYGYTF; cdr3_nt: TGTGCCAGCAGCCAAGATGGGGGCAGAAGCTATGGCTACACCTTC
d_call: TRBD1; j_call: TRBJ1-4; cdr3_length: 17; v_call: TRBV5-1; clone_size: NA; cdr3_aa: CASSFGSYRGANEKLFF; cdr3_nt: TGCGCCAGCAGCTTTGGCTCATACAGGGGGGCTAATGAAAAACTGTTTTTT
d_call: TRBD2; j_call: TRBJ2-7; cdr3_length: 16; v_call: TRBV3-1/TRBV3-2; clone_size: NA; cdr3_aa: CASSKYLAGGTSEQYF; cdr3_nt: TGTGCCAGCAGCAAATATCTAGCGGGGGGGACCTCGGAGCAGTACTTC
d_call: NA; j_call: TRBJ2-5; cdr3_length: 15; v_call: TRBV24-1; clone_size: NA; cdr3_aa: CATSDSDYRGETQYF; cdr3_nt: TGTGCCACCAGTGATTCGGATTATCGGGGGGAGACCCAGTACTTC
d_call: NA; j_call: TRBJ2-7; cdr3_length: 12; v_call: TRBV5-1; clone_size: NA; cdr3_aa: CASSIATEEQYF; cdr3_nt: TGCGCCAGCAGCATCGCGACAGAAGAGCAGTACTTC
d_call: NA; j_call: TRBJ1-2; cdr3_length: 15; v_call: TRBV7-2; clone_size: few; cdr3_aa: CASSLDTDGGYGYTF; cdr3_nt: TGTGCCAGCAGCTTAGATACAGACGGGGGCTATGGCTACACCTTC
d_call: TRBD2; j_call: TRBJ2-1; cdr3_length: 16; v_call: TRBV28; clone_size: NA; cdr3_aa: CASKPGGSGGRNEQFF; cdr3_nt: TGTGCCAGCAAACCCGGTGGAAGCGGGGGGCGGAATGAGCAGTTCTTC
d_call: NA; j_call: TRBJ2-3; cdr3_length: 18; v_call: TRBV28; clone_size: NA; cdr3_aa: CASRFFQIGMRDTDTQYF; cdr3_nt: TGTGCCAGCAGGTTCTTCCAAATAGGGATGCGGGACACAGATACGCAGTATTTT
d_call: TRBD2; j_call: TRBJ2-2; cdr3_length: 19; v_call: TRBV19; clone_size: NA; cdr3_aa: CASSIGGGSSGVNTGELFF; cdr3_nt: TGTGCCAGTAGTATCGGGGGCGGCTCTAGCGGGGTCAACACCGGGGAGCTGTTTTTT
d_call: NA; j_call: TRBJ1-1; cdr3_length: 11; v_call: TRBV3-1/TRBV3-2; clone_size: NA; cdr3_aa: CASSHLTEAFF; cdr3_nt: TGTGCCAGCAGCCATCTCACTGAAGCTTTCTTT
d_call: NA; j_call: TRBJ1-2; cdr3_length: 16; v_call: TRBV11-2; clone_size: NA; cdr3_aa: CASSLGQSRQVLGYTF; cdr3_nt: TGTGCCAGCAGCTTAGGACAGTCCCGTCAAGTTCTTGGCTACACCTTC
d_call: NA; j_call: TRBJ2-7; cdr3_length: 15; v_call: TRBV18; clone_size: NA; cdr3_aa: CASSPRLATGDEQYF; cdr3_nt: TGTGCCAGCTCACCCCGGCTGGCGACAGGAGACGAGCAGTACTTC
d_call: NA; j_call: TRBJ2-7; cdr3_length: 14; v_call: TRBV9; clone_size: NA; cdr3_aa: CASSVEPSSYEQYF; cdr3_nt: TGTGCCAGCAGCGTAGAACCGAGCTCCTACGAGCAGTACTTC
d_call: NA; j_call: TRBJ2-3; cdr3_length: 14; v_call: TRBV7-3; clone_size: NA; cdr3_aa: CASSLSPRTDTQYF; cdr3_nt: TGTGCCAGCAGCCTCAGTCCCCGCACAGATACGCAGTATTTT
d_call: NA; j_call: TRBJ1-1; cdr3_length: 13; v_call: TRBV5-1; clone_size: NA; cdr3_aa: CASSLTENTEAFF; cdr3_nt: TGCGCCAGCAGCCTGACAGAAAACACTGAAGCTTTCTTT
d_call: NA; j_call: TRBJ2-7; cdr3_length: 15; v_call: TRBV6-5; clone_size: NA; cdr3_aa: CASRKGRFSDYEQYF; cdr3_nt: TGTGCCAGCAGAAAAGGGAGGTTCAGTGACTACGAGCAGTACTTC
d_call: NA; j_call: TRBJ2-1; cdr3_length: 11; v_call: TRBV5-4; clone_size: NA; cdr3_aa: CASKRGNEQFF; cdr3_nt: TGTGCCAGCAAACGGGGGAATGAGCAGTTCTTC
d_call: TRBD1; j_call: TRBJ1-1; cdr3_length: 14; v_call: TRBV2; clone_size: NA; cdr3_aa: CASLSDRVATEAFF; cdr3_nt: TGTGCCAGCTTGTCGGACAGGGTGGCGACTGAAGCTTTCTTT
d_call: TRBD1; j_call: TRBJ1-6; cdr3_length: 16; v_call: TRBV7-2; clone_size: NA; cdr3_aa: CASSLGTGGIDSPLHF; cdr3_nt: TGTGCCAGCAGCTTGGGGACAGGGGGTATTGATTCACCCCTCCACTTT
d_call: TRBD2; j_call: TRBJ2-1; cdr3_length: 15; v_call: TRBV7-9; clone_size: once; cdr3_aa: CASSPAGLAGGGEFF; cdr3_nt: TGTGCCAGCAGCCCAGCCGGACTAGCGGGGGGTGGTGAGTTCTTC
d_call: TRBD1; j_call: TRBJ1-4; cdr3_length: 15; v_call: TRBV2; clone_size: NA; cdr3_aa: CASRQTGIGNEKLFF; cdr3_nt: TGTGCCAGCAGACAGACAGGGATTGGTAATGAAAAACTGTTTTTT
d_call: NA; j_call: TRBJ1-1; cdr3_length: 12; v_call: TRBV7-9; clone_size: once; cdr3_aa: CASSSVQPEAFF; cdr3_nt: TGTGCCAGCAGCTCAGTACAGCCTGAAGCTTTCTTT
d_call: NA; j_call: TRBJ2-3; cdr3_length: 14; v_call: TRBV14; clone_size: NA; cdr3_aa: CASSFWGGTDTQYF; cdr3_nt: TGTGCCAGCAGCTTTTGGGGGGGCACAGATACGCAGTATTTT
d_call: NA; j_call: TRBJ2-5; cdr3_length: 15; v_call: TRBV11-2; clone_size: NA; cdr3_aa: CASSYRRRREETQYF; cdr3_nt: TGTGCCAGCAGCTACCGGCGGCGGAGGGAGGAGACCCAGTACTTC
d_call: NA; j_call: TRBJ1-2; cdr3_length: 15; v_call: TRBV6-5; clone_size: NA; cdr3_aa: CASSVGWLQGFGYTF; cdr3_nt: TGTGCCAGCAGCGTAGGGTGGCTCCAGGGGTTTGGCTACACCTTC
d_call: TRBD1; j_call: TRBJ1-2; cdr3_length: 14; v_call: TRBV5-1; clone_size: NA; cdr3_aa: CASSPGQGRTGYTF; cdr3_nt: TGCGCCAGCAGCCCGGGACAGGGCCGTACGGGCTACACCTTC
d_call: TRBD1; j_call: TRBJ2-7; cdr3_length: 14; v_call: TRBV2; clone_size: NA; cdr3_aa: CASRGTGGRNEQYF; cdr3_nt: TGTGCCAGCAGAGGGACAGGGGGGCGTAACGAGCAGTACTTC
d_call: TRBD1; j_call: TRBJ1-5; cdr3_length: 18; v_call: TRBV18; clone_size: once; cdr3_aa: CASSPLFGQGASDEPQHF; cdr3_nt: TGTGCCAGCTCACCTTTATTCGGACAGGGGGCTTCGGACGAGCCCCAGCATTTT
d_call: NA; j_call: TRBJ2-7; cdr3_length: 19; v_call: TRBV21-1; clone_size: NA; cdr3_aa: CASSKGSGARGAKGREQYF; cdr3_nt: TGTGCCAGCAGCAAAGGGTCCGGTGCCAGGGGCGCGAAGGGGCGCGAGCAGTACTTC
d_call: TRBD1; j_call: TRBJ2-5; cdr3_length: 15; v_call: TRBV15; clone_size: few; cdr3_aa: CATSNSGTGGETQYF; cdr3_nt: TGTGCCACCAGCAATTCCGGGACAGGGGGAGAGACCCAGTACTTC
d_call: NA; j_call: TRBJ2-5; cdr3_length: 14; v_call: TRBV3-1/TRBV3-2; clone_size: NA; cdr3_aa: CASSQNRDSLTEYF; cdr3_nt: TGTGCCAGCAGCCAGAACCGGGACTCACTAACGGAGTACTTC
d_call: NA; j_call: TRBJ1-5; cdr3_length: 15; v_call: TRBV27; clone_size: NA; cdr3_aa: CASSLFRSSNQPQHF; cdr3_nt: TGTGCCAGCAGTTTGTTCAGGTCCAGCAATCAGCCCCAGCATTTT
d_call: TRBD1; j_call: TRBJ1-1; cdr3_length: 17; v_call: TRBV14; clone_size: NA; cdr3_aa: CASSPLGQGLWDTEAFF; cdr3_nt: TGTGCCAGCAGCCCTCTTGGACAGGGGCTATGGGACACTGAAGCTTTCTTT
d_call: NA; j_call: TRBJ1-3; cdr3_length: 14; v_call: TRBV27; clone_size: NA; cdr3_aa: CASRGGYSGNTIYF; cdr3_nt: TGTGCCAGCAGAGGCGGGTACTCTGGAAACACCATATATTTT
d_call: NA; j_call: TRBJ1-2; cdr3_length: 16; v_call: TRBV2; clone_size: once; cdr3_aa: CASSGKGTRASYGYTF; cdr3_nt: TGTGCCAGCAGTGGAAAAGGGACTCGGGCTAGCTATGGCTACACCTTC
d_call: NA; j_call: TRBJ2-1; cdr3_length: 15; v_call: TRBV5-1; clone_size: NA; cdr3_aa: CASSLDRPTYNEQFF; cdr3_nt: TGCGCCAGCAGCTTGGACAGACCTACCTACAATGAGCAGTTCTTC
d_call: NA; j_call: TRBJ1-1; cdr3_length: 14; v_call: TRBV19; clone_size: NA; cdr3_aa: CASSSGGVGTEAFF; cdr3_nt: TGTGCCAGTAGTAGCGGGGGGGTAGGCACTGAAGCTTTCTTT
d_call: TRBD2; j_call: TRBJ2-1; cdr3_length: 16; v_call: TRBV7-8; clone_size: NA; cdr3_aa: CASSLEAGGPYNEQFF; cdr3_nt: TGTGCCAGCAGCTTAGAAGCGGGGGGCCCCTACAATGAGCAGTTCTTC
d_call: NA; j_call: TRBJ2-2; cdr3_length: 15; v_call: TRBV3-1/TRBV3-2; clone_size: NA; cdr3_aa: CASSQVPGLIGELFF; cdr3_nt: TGTGCCAGCAGCCAAGTGCCAGGGCTGATCGGGGAGCTGTTTTTT
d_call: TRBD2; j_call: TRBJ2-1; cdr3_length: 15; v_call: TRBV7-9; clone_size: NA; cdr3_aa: CASSRLAGLYNEQFF; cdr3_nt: TGTGCCAGCAGCCGACTAGCGGGGCTGTACAATGAGCAGTTCTTC